Shown below are 10 T cell receptor beta chains from a single sample sequenced in a study of T cells in Graves' hyperthyroidism and ophthalmopathy. Amplification of TCR beta CDR3 regions was performed using RNA transcripts as template. HTBI primers were the set used in a first-round RT-PCR of the TCR CDR3. TCRdb reanalysed the multiplex PCR reads using MiXCR and keeps one entry per CDR3 protein. Found here are 400,000 to 500,000 distinct CDR3 sequences, 14% of them singletons; the top ten hold 15% to 20%. Sequences were obtained from blood. These TCRs come from a woman between 18 and 29 years old with Graves' hyperthyroidism.

This clonotype was observed at least ten times. V gene TRBV7-3 combines with J gene TRBJ2-5; TRBD2 matches at 9 bases. The CDR3 is 18 amino acids. Germline V CDR1 and CDR2: SGHTA, FQGTGA. V was clipped by 1 base and J by 7 bases; unmatched bases: 16. CDR3 loop: CASSLRRSGLASFGTQYF. In nucleotides, the CDR3 is TGTGCCAGCAGCTTAAGGAGAAGTGGACTAGCGTCCTTTGGGACCCAGTACTTC.

This clonotype was counted a few times. V usage is TRBV20-1 and J usage is TRBJ2-7, with 14 bases matching TRBD2. Germline V lookup: CDR1 DFQATT, CDR2 SNEGSKA (reference sequence). Trimming removed 6 bases from V and 4 bases from J; junction bases left unmatched: 5. The CDR3 has 14 amino acids. CDR3 residues: CSARTSGGSYEQYV. The CDR3 DNA follows: TGCAGTGCCAGGACTAGCGGGGGGTCTTACGAGCAGTACGTC.

This clonotype was counted at least ten times. V and J are TRBV20-1 and TRBJ2-2; 7 bases are a match to TRBD2. J gave up 1 base and V 0 bases, and 5 bases lay outside the gene matches. The CDR3 has 16 amino acids. Germline V CDR1 and CDR2: DFQATT, SNEGSKA (reference sequence). The chain's CDR3 is CSARDSGGGNTGELFF. CDR3 nucleotides: TGCAGTGCTAGAGACTCGGGAGGAGGGAACACCGGGGAGCTGTTTTTT.

This clonotype was recorded many times. Here the CDR3 DNA reads TGCGCCAGCAGCTTGGAAACGGCTTCGATCGGAAAACTGTTTTTT. Amino acids: CASSLETASIGKLFF. This chain joins TRBV5-1 and TRBJ1-4; D remains ambiguous. Germline V gives CDR1 SGHRS, CDR2 YFSETQ. V lost 0 bases and J 10 bases, leaving 16 bases between the germline ends. The CDR3 sequence is 15 residues long.

There are many counts of this clonotype. The genes are TRBV11-3 and TRBJ2-3; perhaps TRBD2 as D (6 bases). Trimming removed 5 bases at V and 2 bases at J, with 11 bases between. Germline values: CDR1 SGHNT, CDR2 YENEEA. The CDR3 has 14 amino acids. CDR3 coding DNA: TGTGCCAGCAGCCCGGGACTTGTCACAGATACGCAGTATTTT. Protein product: CASSPGLVTDTQYF.

V is TRBV19 and J is TRBJ2-2, with D tentatively TRBD2 (6 bases). Deletions cut 7 bases from V and 7 bases from J, with 16 bases between. The germline CDR1 and CDR2 sequences are LNHDA and SQIVND (reference sequence). This CDR3 region has 14 residues. As DNA, the CDR3 is TGTGCCAGTAAAGGGACCTTGGGGGGCGGGGAGCTGTTTTTT. This translates into CASKGTLGGGELFF.

This clonotype was counted ten times or more. The chain uses TRBV10-3 and TRBJ1-4; D is perhaps TRBD1 (5 bases). Germline V gene lookup returns CDR1 ENHRY and CDR2 SYGVKD. V lost 2 bases, J lost 7 bases, and 14 bases lay in between. The CDR3 extends over 15 amino acids. CDR3 residues: CAISERGGVREKLFF. CDR3 nucleotides: TGTGCCATCAGTGAGCGTGGGGGGGTTCGTGAAAAACTGTTTTTT.

This rearrangement joins TRBV27 to TRBJ2-4; D may be TRBD1 or TRBD2 (5 bases each). The V and J ends lost 4 bases and 6 bases respectively, with 16 bases between them. Germline V gene lookup returns CDR1 MNHEY and CDR2 SMNVEV (reference sequence). There are 15 residues in the CDR3. CDR3 region: CASSWQRGGRNIQYF. DNA of the CDR3: TGTGCCAGCAGTTGGCAGAGGGGCGGAAGAAACATTCAGTACTTC.

This clonotype was recorded many times. This sequence joins TRBV11-3 and TRBJ1-1; 11 bases line up with TRBD1. V gave up 8 bases and J gave up 0 bases; unmatched junction bases: 14. The length of the CDR3 is 18 residues. Per germline, CDR1 SGHNT and CDR2 YENEEA. CDR3 sequence: CASGVTSWGQGVNTEAFF. Written as DNA, the CDR3 is TGTGCCAGCGGAGTGACGAGTTGGGGACAGGGGGTGAACACTGAAGCTTTCTTT.

The chain carries TRBV6-1 and TRBJ1-2; a weak D match, TRBD1 (5 bases). Trimming removed 3 bases at V and 5 bases at J, with 19 bases between. The CDR3 is made up of 16 amino acids. CDR1 and CDR2 from the germline V gene are MNHNS and SASEGT. The CDR3, as DNA: TGTGCCAGCAGTGATCTGGTCGGGGCCGAACCGTATGGCTACACCTTC. Encoded protein: CASSDLVGAEPYGYTF.